The subject of this entry is one T cell receptor beta chain. Its target is unknown. The sample belongs to a study of PD-1 blockade in classical Hodgkin lymphoma. General study points: A significant rise in TCR diversity was seen by C4D1 for CD4+ cells but not for CD8+ cells. Patients with a complete response exhibited baseline diversity comparable to newly diagnosed patients. The study reported lower baseline TCR diversity in newly diagnosed patients than in healthy donors.

Method: immunoSEQ multiplex PCR; TCRdb's copy keeps in-frame clones and lacks some. The sample lists more than 70,000 clones, around nine tenths occurring once. Each patient's relapse followed autologous stem cell transplantation, and brentuximab vedotin exposure varied. Complete response, partial response or progressive disease was each patient's best response. The receptor comes from a human donor with classical Hodgkin lymphoma. The source was peripheral blood mononuclear cells (PBMCs), collected before the second cycle of nivolumab.

CDR3: CASSLTSSPYNEQFF. CDR3 DNA: TGTGCCAGCAGCTTAACTAGTTCCCCCTACAATGAGCAGTTCTTC. The chain has TRBV7-2 and TRBJ2-1; D possibly corresponds to TRBD2 (5 bases). The germline V gene has CDR1 SGHTA and CDR2 FQGNSA. V was trimmed by 2 bases and J by 2 bases, leaving 10 bases between them. CDR3 length: 15 residues.